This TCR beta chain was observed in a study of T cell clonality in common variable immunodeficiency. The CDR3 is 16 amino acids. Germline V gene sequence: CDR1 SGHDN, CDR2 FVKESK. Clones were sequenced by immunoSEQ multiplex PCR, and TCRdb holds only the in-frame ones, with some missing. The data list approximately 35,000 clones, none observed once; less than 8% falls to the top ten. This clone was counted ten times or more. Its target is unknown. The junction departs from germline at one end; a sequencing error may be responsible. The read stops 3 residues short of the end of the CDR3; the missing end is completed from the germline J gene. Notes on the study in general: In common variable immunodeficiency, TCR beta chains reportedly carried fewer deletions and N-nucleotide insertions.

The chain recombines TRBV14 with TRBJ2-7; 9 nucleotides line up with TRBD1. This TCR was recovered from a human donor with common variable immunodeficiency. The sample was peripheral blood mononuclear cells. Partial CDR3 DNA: TGTGCCAGCAGGCAAGCCGGGACAGGGCAATCGGGCGAG. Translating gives CASRQAGTGQSGE. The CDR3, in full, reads CASRQAGTGQSGEQYF.